This TCR beta chain was observed in a study of T cell responses to AZD1222 COVID-19 vaccine. Study-level results: Without day 14 samples, only post-peak T cell repertoires were studied. Only a handful of AZD1222 recipients, roughly six in all, had baseline seropositivity. Reportedly, nearly half of unique spike TCRs recognized epitopes outside B.1.351/B.1.1.7 mutations. Most donors were white British and more were female, and clonal diversity was possibly underestimated.

Assay: immunoSEQ multiplex PCR; the TCRdb copy retains only in-frame clones and omits some. The profile shows some 120,000 clones, 80% to 90% of them singletons. The CDR3 length is 14 residues. Trimming cost V 5 bases and J 4 bases; bases outside gene matches: 6. CDR1 and CDR2 (germline): SGHRS, YFSETQ. About this clone itself: The antigen is not known.

The TCR sequence derives from an adult in good health. This specimen consisted of peripheral blood, obtained on day 0 of MenACWY control vaccination. This chain joins TRBV5-1 and TRBJ1-2; 9 nucleotides align to TRBD1. CDR3 sequence (DNA): TGCGCCAGCAGTTCGACAGGGGGGACCTATGGCTACACCTTC. Amino acids: CASSSTGGTYGYTF.